This record covers a single T cell receptor (beta chain). What it binds is not known. Sequencing was performed with immunoSEQ multiplex PCR; in TCRdb, only in-frame clones are kept and a portion is missing. Of 16,000 or so clones listed, nearly 85% are singletons. In germline, CDR1 is MNHEY, CDR2 SVGAGI. CDR3 length equals 12 residues. V lost 8 bases, J lost 4 bases, and 12 bases lay in between. This entry belongs to a study of CD4 T cells in relation to SARS-CoV-2 and coronaviruses. CD4+ T cells from unexposed donors were obtained before the COVID-19 pandemic (2011-2018). After ten to eleven days of culture, CD4+ T cells were isolated.

The TCR comes from a human donor in good health. The gene calls are TRBV6-5 and TRBJ2-7; D not resolved. The sequenced material came from CD4+ T cells from PBMCs, cultured in vitro. The CDR3 DNA is TGTGCCAGCGGCCGGCCGGGTTACGAGCAGTACTTC. This translates into CASGRPGYEQYF.